The 25 T cell receptor beta chains listed next were all sequenced from one sample in a study of OX40 agonist ivuxolimab in advanced cancers. Libraries were prepared by immunoSEQ multiplex PCR; TCRdb keeps only in-frame clonotypes and omits some of them. The profile covers approximately 79,000 clones, with roughly 86% appearing a single time and approximately 0.99% taken by the ten largest. Sequencing used CD4+ or CD8+ T cells sorted from blood, obtained in a trial of the OX40 agonist ivuxolimab. The source of these receptors is an adult with an advanced solid tumor such as melanoma, head and neck, liver or kidney cancer.

The chain links TRBV4-2 to TRBJ1-4, with a weak D call TRBD1 (5 bases). There are 16 residues in the CDR3. CDR1 and CDR2 (germline): LGHNA, YNFKEQ. Trimming took off 0 bases at V and 3 bases at J, with 11 bases between the two ends. The CDR3 reads CASSQDLRGSNEKLFF. The CDR3 DNA reads TGTGCCAGCAGCCAAGATTTGAGGGGTTCTAATGAAAAACTGTTTTTT.

A single count supports this clone. V usage is TRBV30 and J usage is TRBJ2-3; D gene unclear. The CDR3 totals 13 residues. The V gene's germline CDR1 is GTSNPN and CDR2 SVGIG (reference sequence). V was pared by 4 bases and J by 5 bases, with 13 bases between. The DNA for the CDR3 is TGTGCCTGGAAAGTCTGGGTGCTAGATACGCAGTATTTT. It yields the protein CAWKVWVLDTQYF.

V is TRBV11-2 and J is TRBJ1-2, with 7 bases fitting TRBD1. Germline CDR1 is SGHAT and CDR2 is FQNNGV. The CDR3 length is 14 residues. The V and J ends lost 2 bases and 6 bases, in that order; junction bases with no gene match: 6. CDR3 bases: TGTGCCAGCAGCTTAACAGGGGATTATAATGGCTACACCTTC. As protein: CASSLTGDYNGYTF.

The chain recombines TRBV5-1 with TRBJ2-5; D gene ambiguous. CDR3 size: 13 residues. Per the germline V gene, CDR1 is SGHRS and CDR2 is YFSETQ. The ends were cut back, 0 bases at V and 2 bases at J, with 5 bases in the middle. The CDR3 sequence is CASSLDRQETQYF. The CDR3 nucleotides read TGCGCCAGCAGCTTGGACAGACAAGAGACCCAGTACTTC.

The chain uses TRBV27 and TRBJ2-1; perhaps TRBD1 as D (6 bases). Trimming took off 10 bases at V and 5 bases at J, with 24 bases between the two ends. The CDR3 is 16 amino acids. Germline V lookup: CDR1 MNHEY, CDR2 SMNVEV (reference sequence). CDR3 nucleotides: TGTGCCACCATACCCTCACGGACAGCAACCCACAATGAGCAGTTCTTC. Amino acid sequence: CATIPSRTATHNEQFF.

This rearrangement joins TRBV7-3 to TRBJ2-2, with TRBD1 matching over 7 bases. Germline lookup yields CDR1 SGHTA and CDR2 FQGTGA. Unmatched junction bases numbered 3, after V lost 1 base and J lost 1 base. The CDR3 runs 16 residues. CDR3 region: CASSLRQGMNTGELFF. DNA for the CDR3: TGTGCCAGCAGCTTAAGACAGGGAATGAACACCGGGGAGCTGTTTTTT.

This clone occurred a few times. The chain recombines TRBV6-6 with TRBJ1-1; D remains ambiguous. Germline CDR1 reads MNHNY; CDR2 reads SVGAGI (reference sequence). V dropped 6 bases and J dropped 3 bases, with 5 bases sitting between them. The CDR3 runs to 11 residues. CDR3 in DNA: TGTGCCAGCAGAAAGGACACTGAAGCTTTCTTT. Amino acid sequence: CASRKDTEAFF.

Comments on this clone: This CDR3 is also generated by other DNA sequences in the sample. The J gene is TRBJ1-2, the V gene TRBV6-5; TRBD1 might be the D (5 bases). Germline V lookup: CDR1 MNHEY, CDR2 SVGAGI. The CDR3 runs to 14 residues. Trimming left V 0 bases short and J 4 bases short, with 9 bases between. CDR3 DNA sequence: TGTGCCAGCAGTTACTCGTCCGGGGGCTATGGCTACACCTTC. Translated, it gives CASSYSSGGYGYTF.

The CDR3 spells CASSLGDRAAAEQYF. DNA for the CDR3: TGCGCCAGCAGCCTGGGGGACCGAGCCGCGGCCGAGCAGTACTTC. The chain recombines TRBV4-1 with TRBJ2-7; D might be TRBD1 or TRBD2, each matching 5 bases. This CDR3 spans 15 amino acids. CDR1 and CDR2 (germline): MGHRA, YSYEKL. Between the trimmed V and J ends, which lost 4 bases and 6 bases, there was a span of 19 bases.

V is TRBV7-3 and J is TRBJ2-3; TRBD2 matches 10 bases. With V trimmed by 5 bases and J by 8 bases, 10 bases remained unmatched. The CDR3 extends over 15 amino acids. CDR1 and CDR2 from the germline V gene are SGHTA and FQGTGA. CDR3 protein: CASSPRTSGLGTQYF. CDR3 sequence (DNA): TGTGCCAGCAGCCCCCGGACTAGCGGTCTGGGTACGCAGTATTTT.

In regard to this clone: Its ends do not fully match the called genes, so a read error is possible. J is TRBJ2-5 and V is TRBV18; TRBD2 matches 14 bases. Per germline, CDR1 KGHSH and CDR2 LQKENI. The CDR3 runs to 16 residues. The CDR3 DNA follows: TGTGCCAGCTCACCTACGGAGGGACTAGCGGGAGAGGCCCAGTACTTC. Translation gives CASSPTEGLAGEAQYF.

This chain connects TRBV2 to TRBJ1-5; no reliable D call. Germline V CDR1 and CDR2: SNHLY, FYNNEI. Trimming took 1 base from V and 3 from J, leaving 10 bases between them. This CDR3 has 15 amino acids. The CDR3 here is CASSEGSGFNQPQHF. Written as DNA, the CDR3 is TGTGCCAGCAGTGAAGGTTCCGGGTTCAATCAGCCCCAGCATTTT.

This chain joins TRBV6-5 and TRBJ2-3, with D perhaps TRBD1 (6 bases). V lost 2 bases and J lost 5, with 14 bases in between. The CDR3 covers 15 residues. The germline CDR1 and CDR2 sequences are MNHEY and SVGAGI. CDR3 region: CASSYRGGGIDTQYF. CDR3 DNA sequence: TGTGCCAGCAGTTACCGGGGTGGGGGCATAGATACGCAGTATTTT.

J is TRBJ2-7 and V is TRBV7-2, with TRBD2 matching over 14 bases. Germline V gene lookup returns CDR1 SGHTA and CDR2 FQGNSA. The CDR3 sequence is 19 residues long. The trim removed 0 bases at V and 3 bases at J, leaving 10 bases unmatched. DNA of the CDR3: TGTGCCAGCAGCTTAGCCCCTGGACTAGCGGGAGGAAAGTTCTACGAGCAGTACTTC. Encoded protein: CASSLAPGLAGGKFYEQYF. The full variable domain, completed using reference TRBV7-2 and TRBJ2-7, is GAGVSQSPSNKVTEKGKDVELRCDPISGHTALYWYRQSLGQGLEFLIYFQGNSAPDKSGLPSDRFSAERTGGSVSTLTIQRTQQEDSAVYLCASSLAPGLAGGKFYEQYFGPGTRLTVT.

V and J are TRBV6-5 and TRBJ2-2; no clear D. Germline V CDR1 and CDR2: MNHEY, SVGAGI. The CDR3 is made up of 13 amino acids. Between the trimmed V and J ends, which lost 5 bases and 4 bases, there was a span of 8 bases. CDR3 nucleotide sequence: TGTGCCAGCAGTCCGGTGGTCACCGGGGAGCTGTTTTTT. Translated: CASSPVVTGELFF.

The chain uses TRBV7-6 and TRBJ2-6; no reliable D call. The CDR3 consists of 16 residues. Per germline, CDR1 SGHVS and CDR2 FNYEAQ. V was cut by 1 base and J by 4 bases, with 11 bases left in between. The CDR3 DNA is TGTGCCAGCAGCTTAGAAGTGGTTAAAGGGGCCAACGTCCTGACTTTC. Protein product: CASSLEVVKGANVLTF.

J is TRBJ2-7 and V is TRBV21-1; the DNA was not compared with TRBD1, the D call given in the table. TRBV21-1 is a documented pseudogene. The CDR3 consists of 18 residues. The CDR3 is CASSPRQAEPASGYEQYF. The CDR3 DNA follows: TGTGCCAGCAGCCCCCGACAGGCCGAACCTGCTTCAGGCTACGAGCAGTACTTC.

V usage is TRBV5-1 and J usage is TRBJ2-1, with D tentatively TRBD1 or TRBD2 (5 bases each). The germline gives CDR1 SGHRS, CDR2 YFSETQ. The V gene lost 5 bases and the J gene lost 7 bases, with 13 bases spanning the gap. The CDR3 is 13 amino acids. The CDR3 is CASRAGSGNEQFF. The CDR3 DNA is TGCGCCAGCAGGGCAGGGAGTGGGAATGAGCAGTTCTTC.

The chain couples TRBV18 to TRBJ1-5; 7 nucleotides align to TRBD1. The CDR3 sequence is 16 residues long. Germline loops: CDR1 KGHSH, CDR2 LQKENI. V shed 5 bases, J shed 5 bases, and the junction held 12 bases outside the gene matches. The CDR3, as DNA: TGTGCCAGCTCATCAGGGGAGGGGGCTCGTGATCAGCCCCAGCATTTT. Translating it yields CASSSGEGARDQPQHF.

This sequence joins TRBV6-1 and TRBJ1-6; possibly TRBD1 for D (5 bases). The CDR3 contains 16 residues. Trimming removed 2 bases at V and 2 bases at J, with 10 bases between. Looked up from germline, CDR1 is MNHNS and CDR2 is SASEGT. CDR3 residues: CASSESAGAYNSPLHF. For the CDR3, the DNA is TGTGCCAGCAGTGAATCTGCGGGGGCCTATAATTCACCCCTCCACTTT.

This chain uses TRBV7-2 with TRBJ2-7; possible D gene TRBD2, 5 bases. This CDR3 spans 14 amino acids. Germline V gene sequence: CDR1 SGHTA, CDR2 FQGNSA. V was trimmed by 5 bases and J by 0 bases, leaving 11 bases between them. CDR3 DNA: TGTGCCAGCAGCCCCGGCGGGTCCTCCTACGAGCAGTACTTC. This translates into CASSPGGSSYEQYF.

The chain couples TRBV2 to TRBJ2-2; possibly TRBD1 for D (5 bases). V was pared by 4 bases and J by 3 bases, with 9 bases between. This CDR3 is built from 14 residues. Germline assignment: CDR1 SNHLY and CDR2 FYNNEI. In DNA form, the CDR3 reads TGTGCCAGCAGTGGACAGCGACACACCGGGGAGCTGTTTTTT. Translation gives CASSGQRHTGELFF.

This clone was recorded a few times. V and J are TRBV5-1 and TRBJ2-5; no firm D call. This CDR3 region has 15 residues. Trimming took 0 bases from V and 2 from J, leaving 11 bases between them. Germline assignment: CDR1 SGHRS and CDR2 YFSETQ. CDR3 loop: CASSLANGRQETQYF. In DNA form, the CDR3 reads TGCGCCAGCAGCTTGGCCAACGGCAGACAAGAGACCCAGTACTTC.

This clone was detected only once. V and J are TRBV5-6 and TRBJ1-3; unclear D gene. V was clipped by 0 bases and J by 3 bases, with 10 bases between them. The CDR3 is made up of 15 amino acids. Germline assignment: CDR1 SGHDT and CDR2 YYEEEE. For the CDR3, the DNA is TGTGCCAGCAGCTTGGTTCAGGCAAATGGAAACACCATATATTTT. Its translation: CASSLVQANGNTIYF.

The V call is TRBV2, the J call TRBJ1-1, with 9 positions matching TRBD1. This CDR3 has 13 amino acids. Trimming removed 6 bases from V and 8 bases from J; junction bases left unmatched: 7. The germline CDR1 and CDR2 sequences are SNHLY and FYNNEI. This chain's CDR3 is CASRPTGGVEAFF. DNA of the CDR3: TGTGCCAGCAGGCCCACAGGGGGCGTGGAAGCTTTCTTT.